This TCR beta chain came from a study of T cells in Graves' hyperthyroidism and ophthalmopathy. Fresh peripheral blood, 8 to 10 ml of it, supplied the PBMCs. Researchers took RNA transcripts and amplified the TCR beta CDR3 regions from them. First-round RT-PCR targeting the TCR CDR3 was performed with the HTBI primer set. TCRdb independently ran MiXCR on the multiplex PCR reads; one entry per CDR3 protein. The table has approximately 530,000 distinct CDR3 sequences, around 17% seen once; the top ten hold 15% to 20%. Germline V gene sequence: CDR1 SEHNR, CDR2 FQNEAQ (reference sequence). V shed 5 bases and J shed 6 bases, with 16 bases lying between them. This CDR3 has 15 residues.

The chain joins TRBV7-9 to TRBJ2-2; D might be TRBD1 (6 bases). The TCR comes from a woman between 18 and 30 years old with Graves' hyperthyroidism. The sequencing sample was made of blood. CDR3: CASSLPKQGPGELFF. CDR3 sequence (DNA): TGTGCCAGCAGCCTGCCAAAACAGGGTCCCGGGGAGCTGTTTTTT.